A single sample gave rise to the 11 T cell receptor beta chains below, sequenced in a study of cytomegalovirus exposure and HLA in healthy donors. The PCR contained 60 Vbeta and 13 Jbeta primers. The table came from immunoSEQ multiplex PCR; TCRdb's copy has only in-frame clones and leaves some out. Of around 120,000 clones in the sample, approximately 80% were seen once. The specimen sequenced was PBMCs. These receptors were taken from a woman in her twenties or thirties in good health and CMV-seronegative.

This chain joins TRBV19 and TRBJ2-7; 10 bases are a match to TRBD1. Per the germline V gene, CDR1 is LNHDA and CDR2 is SQIVND (reference sequence). V dropped 3 bases and J dropped 5; count of bases not matched to a gene: 7. The CDR3 length is 15 residues. This CDR3 is CASSIPGQGSHEQYF. The CDR3 DNA follows: TGTGCCAGTAGTATCCCGGGACAGGGGTCCCACGAGCAGTACTTC.

The rearrangement joins TRBV5-6 to TRBJ2-2; D gene unclear. The ends were cut back, 4 bases at V and 3 bases at J, with 7 bases in the middle. The CDR3 runs 13 residues. Germline assignment: CDR1 SGHDT and CDR2 YYEEEE. CDR3 nucleotides: TGTGCCAGCAGCCGCGTGGACACCGGGGAGCTGTTTTTT. Protein sequence: CASSRVDTGELFF.

The chain employs TRBV5-1 and TRBJ2-1; 10 positions agree with TRBD2. CDR1 is SGHRS, CDR2 YFSETQ, per germline. The CDR3 is made up of 15 amino acids. The trim removed 1 base at V and 7 bases at J, leaving 5 bases unmatched. The CDR3 here is CASSLSLAGVNEQFF. As DNA, the CDR3 is TGCGCCAGCAGCTTGAGCCTAGCGGGGGTGAATGAGCAGTTCTTC.

The chain has TRBV28 and TRBJ1-1; maybe TRBD1 (6 bases). Germline V gene sequence: CDR1 MDHEN, CDR2 SYDVKM. V was trimmed by 4 bases and J by 11 bases, leaving 23 bases between them. The CDR3 is made up of 15 amino acids. Here the CDR3 DNA reads TGTGCCAGCAGTTCGATGGCAGGGGCCCCCTTCGAGGCTTTCTTT. Amino acid sequence: CASSSMAGAPFEAFF.

CDR3 loop: CASSSDRAPYEQYF. The DNA of the CDR3 is TGTGCCAGCAGCTCCGACAGGGCACCCTACGAGCAGTACTTC. The chain employs TRBV7-9 and TRBJ2-7; 7 bases match TRBD1. CDR3 length: 14 residues. The V and J ends lost 4 bases and 2 bases, in that order; junction bases with no gene match: 5. CDR1 and CDR2 (germline): SEHNR, FQNEAQ (reference sequence).

In this sample, this clone turned up once. The chain is built from TRBV5-1 and TRBJ2-5; 7 bases agree with TRBD2. CDR3 length: 13 residues. CDR1 SGHRS and CDR2 YFSETQ come from the germline V gene. V lost 4 bases, J lost 4 bases, and 4 bases stayed unmatched. The CDR3 sequence is CASSPGGGETQYF. CDR3 DNA sequence: TGCGCCAGCAGCCCGGGAGGCGGAGAGACCCAGTACTTC.

The chain carries TRBV5-1 and TRBJ1-1, with D possibly TRBD1 on 6 matching bases. CDR3 length: 16 amino acids. Germline CDR1 is SGHRS and CDR2 is YFSETQ. Between the trimmed V and J ends, which lost 4 bases and 2 bases, there was a span of 18 bases. The CDR3 sequence: CASSTSLNRVNTEAFF. CDR3 DNA sequence: TGCGCCAGCAGCACCTCATTAAACAGGGTCAACACTGAAGCTTTCTTT.

CDR3: CASSYRGEGGSGYTF. The CDR3 DNA sequence: TGTGCCAGCAGCTACCGGGGGGAGGGAGGGTCTGGCTACACCTTC. The chain joins TRBV7-2 to TRBJ1-2, with a possible D match to TRBD1 (5 bases). Germline CDR1 reads SGHTA; CDR2 reads FQGNSA. The CDR3 loop spans 15 amino acids. V shed 4 bases and J shed 7 bases, with 19 bases lying between them. Together with reference TRBV7-2 and TRBJ1-2, the CDR3 gives the full variable domain: GAGVSQSPSNKVTEKGKDVELRCDPISGHTALYWYRQSLGQGLEFLIYFQGNSAPDKSGLPSDRFSAERTGGSVSTLTIQRTQQEDSAVYLCASSYRGEGGSGYTFGSGTRLTVV.

V is TRBV28 and J is TRBJ1-4; 8 nucleotides agree with TRBD1. V lost 2 bases to trimming and J lost 6 bases; unmatched junction nucleotides: 2. The CDR3 is 14 amino acids. Germline lookup yields CDR1 MDHEN and CDR2 SYDVKM. The CDR3 loop reads CASSLGQGYEKLFF. The CDR3 DNA is TGTGCCAGCAGTTTAGGACAGGGTTATGAAAAACTGTTTTTT.

The chain carries TRBV5-1 and TRBJ1-3, with D perhaps TRBD1 (5 bases). The CDR3 is 16 residues long. V was clipped by 1 base and J by 0 bases, with 11 bases between them. The germline V gene encodes CDR1 SGHRS and CDR2 YFSETQ. CDR3 bases: TGCGCCAGCAGCTTGCAACAGGCCCGCTCTGGAAACACCATATATTTT. Translated: CASSLQQARSGNTIYF.

CDR3 region: CASSLQTADSEAFF. The CDR3 DNA sequence: TGTGCCAGCAGTTTACAAACGGCGGACAGTGAAGCTTTCTTT. J is TRBJ1-1 and V is TRBV28; D possibly corresponds to TRBD1 (6 bases). The germline V gene encodes CDR1 MDHEN and CDR2 SYDVKM. V was cut by 2 bases and J by 7 bases, with 14 bases left in between. CDR3 length: 14 amino acids.